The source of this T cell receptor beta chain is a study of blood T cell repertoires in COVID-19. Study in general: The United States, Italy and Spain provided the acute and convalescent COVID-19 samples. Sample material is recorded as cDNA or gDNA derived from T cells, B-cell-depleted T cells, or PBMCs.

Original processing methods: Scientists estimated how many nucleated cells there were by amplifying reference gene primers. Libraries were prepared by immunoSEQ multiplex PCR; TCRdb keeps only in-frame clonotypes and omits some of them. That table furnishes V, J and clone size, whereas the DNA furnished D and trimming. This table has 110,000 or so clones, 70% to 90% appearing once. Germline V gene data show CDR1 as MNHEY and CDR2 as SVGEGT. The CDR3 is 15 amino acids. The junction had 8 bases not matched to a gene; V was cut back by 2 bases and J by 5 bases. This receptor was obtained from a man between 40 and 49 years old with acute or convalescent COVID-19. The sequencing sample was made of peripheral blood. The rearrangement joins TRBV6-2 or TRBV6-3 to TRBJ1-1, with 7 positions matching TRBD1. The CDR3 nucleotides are TGTGCCAGCAGTTACCGGACAGGCTTCGGTACTGAAGCTTTCTTT. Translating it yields CASSYRTGFGTEAFF.